Shown below are 16 T cell receptor beta chains from a single sample sequenced in a study of cytomegalovirus exposure and HLA in healthy donors. The PCR made use of 60 Vbeta and 13 Jbeta primers. The protocol was immunoSEQ multiplex PCR, while the TCRdb copy is restricted to in-frame clones and leaves out a portion. This table has around 140,000 clones, 77% appearing once. Sequenced sample: PBMCs. The source is a male donor in good health and CMV-seropositive.

The chain combines TRBV20-1 with TRBJ2-7; TRBD1 might be the D (6 bases). V was shortened by 5 bases and J by 2 bases, with 7 bases between the two germline ends. The CDR3 covers 11 residues. Per the germline V gene, CDR1 is DFQATT and CDR2 is SNEGSKA (reference sequence). CDR3 coding DNA: TGCAGTGCTGGACAGACCTACGAGCAGTACTTC. Its translation is CSAGQTYEQYF.

The rearrangement links TRBV28 to TRBJ1-2; D perhaps matches TRBD1 (6 bases). Germline assignment: CDR1 MDHEN and CDR2 SYDVKM. This CDR3 is 14 amino acids long. Deletions cut 3 bases from V and 3 bases from J, with 11 bases between. The CDR3 DNA reads as TGTGCCAGCAGTTTTGCAGGGGCAGACTATGGCTACACCTTC. Its protein product is CASSFAGADYGYTF.

The genes are TRBV13 and TRBJ1-4, with a weak D call TRBD1 (6 bases). The V gene lost 5 bases and the J gene lost 7 bases, with 17 bases spanning the gap. Germline CDR1 and CDR2: PRHDT and FYEKMQ (reference sequence). This CDR3 spans 15 amino acids. CDR3 protein: CASSNRDNGFEKLFF. The DNA of the CDR3 is TGTGCCAGCAGCAACCGGGACAACGGATTTGAAAAACTGTTTTTT. The entire variable domain, with the rest obtained from reference TRBV13 and TRBJ1-4, is as follows: AAGVIQSPRHLIKEKRETATLKCYPIPRHDTVYWYQQGPGQDPQFLISFYEKMQSDKGSIPDRFSAQQFSDYHSELNMSSLELGDSALYFCASSNRDNGFEKLFFGSGTQLSVL.

The chain recombines TRBV5-1 with TRBJ1-5; 10 bases align to TRBD1. The CDR3 contains 14 residues. J gave up 5 bases and V 4 bases, and 3 bases lay outside the gene matches. The germline CDR1 and CDR2 sequences are SGHRS and YFSETQ. The CDR3 here is CASSPGTGDQPQHF. CDR3 bases: TGCGCCAGCAGCCCCGGGACAGGGGATCAGCCCCAGCATTTT.

The rearrangement links TRBV11-3 to TRBJ1-2; D is undetermined. Germline V gives CDR1 SGHNT, CDR2 YENEEA. Trimming took 4 bases from V and 2 from J, leaving 8 bases between them. The CDR3 contains 13 residues. CDR3 protein: CASSSQRNYGYTF. CDR3 in DNA: TGTGCCAGCAGCTCACAGAGAAACTATGGCTACACCTTC. Full variable domain (missing parts from reference TRBV11-3 and TRBJ1-2): EAGVVQSPRYKIIEKKQPVAFWCNPISGHNTLYWYLQNLGQGPELLIRYENEEAVDDSQLPKDRFSAERLKGVDSTLKIQPAELGDSAVYLCASSSQRNYGYTFGSGTRLTVV.

The V and J genes are TRBV9 and TRBJ2-1; D may be TRBD1 (6 bases). Germline CDR1 and CDR2: SGDLS and YYNGEE. The CDR3 covers 14 residues. Trimming pared 7 bases from V and 6 bases from J, leaving 17 bases between. This chain's CDR3 is CASSLGTLGNEQFF. In DNA, the CDR3 is TGTGCCAGCTCCCTAGGGACACTCGGCAATGAGCAGTTCTTC.

V is TRBV5-1 and J is TRBJ2-7, with 9 bases aligning to TRBD1. Per germline, CDR1 SGHRS and CDR2 YFSETQ. This CDR3 has 15 amino acids. V lost 4 bases to trimming and J lost 1 base; unmatched junction nucleotides: 6. DNA for the CDR3: TGCGCCAGCAGCCCATCCGGGACAGGGTCCTACGAGCAGTACTTC. Translating gives CASSPSGTGSYEQYF.

J is TRBJ2-3 and V is TRBV28; TRBD2 matches 8 bases. Germline V lookup: CDR1 MDHEN, CDR2 SYDVKM. J gave up 0 bases and V 8 bases, and 4 bases lay outside the gene matches. The CDR3 loop spans 14 amino acids. CDR3 nucleotides: TGTGCCAGCCGGTTAGCGGGGAGCACAGATACGCAGTATTTT. Protein: CASRLAGSTDTQYF. Full variable domain (outside the CDR3, taken from reference TRBV28 and TRBJ2-3): DVKVTQSSRYLVKRTGEKVFLECVQDMDHENMFWYRQDPGLGLRLIYFSYDVKMKEKGDIPEGYSVSREKKERFSLILESASTNQTSMYLCASRLAGSTDTQYFGPGTRLTVL.

This chain uses TRBV5-5 with TRBJ2-7; the D is unclear. This CDR3 contains 12 residues. The V gene lost 5 bases and the J gene lost 7 bases, with 13 bases spanning the gap. Germline V lookup: CDR1 SGHKS, CDR2 YYEKEE (reference sequence). This chain's CDR3 is CASSTNRYEQYF. CDR3 bases: TGTGCCAGCAGTACCAATCGCTATGAGCAGTACTTC. Filled out from reference TRBV5-5 and TRBJ2-7, the complete variable domain reads DAGVTQSPTHLIKTRGQQVTLRCSPISGHKSVSWYQQVLGQGPQFIFQYYEKEERGRGNFPDRFSARQFPNYSSELNVNALLLGDSALYLCASSTNRYEQYFGPGTRLTVT.

The chain joins TRBV11-2 to TRBJ2-4; TRBD2 is a possible D gene (6 bases). From germline, CDR1 is SGHAT and CDR2 FQNNGV. The V gene lost 1 base and the J gene lost 1 base, with 20 bases spanning the gap. This CDR3 spans 19 amino acids. CDR3 amino acids: CASSLGGMGEVRAKNIQYF. The CDR3 DNA follows: TGTGCCAGCAGCTTAGGGGGGATGGGGGAGGTGAGGGCCAAAAACATTCAGTACTTC.

J is TRBJ2-1 and V is TRBV7-9; D is perhaps TRBD2 (5 bases). The germline V and J ends were trimmed by 1 base and 8 bases, with 12 bases remaining between them. The CDR3 extends over 14 amino acids. Germline assignment: CDR1 SEHNR and CDR2 FQNEAQ (reference sequence). The CDR3, as DNA: TGTGCCAGCAGCTTAGGGGCCGCCGGGGATGAGCAGTTCTTC. Translated: CASSLGAAGDEQFF.

The chain combines TRBV18 with TRBJ2-1, with D tentatively TRBD1 (5 bases). CDR1 is KGHSH, CDR2 LQKENI, per germline. V was shortened by 0 bases and J by 7 bases, with 7 bases between the two germline ends. This CDR3 is built from 13 residues. The chain's CDR3 is CASSPPAGNEQFF. The DNA of the CDR3 is TGTGCCAGCTCACCACCGGCAGGGAATGAGCAGTTCTTC.

This clone was counted once. V usage is TRBV7-3 and J usage is TRBJ2-5; 7 bases line up with TRBD2. J lost 2 bases, V lost 1 base, and 7 bases had no gene match. Germline V gene data show CDR1 as SGHTA and CDR2 as FQGTGA. CDR3 size: 16 residues. For the CDR3, the DNA is TGTGCCAGCAGCTTAAATGGGGGGGAGGCTCAAGAGACCCAGTACTTC. Encoded protein: CASSLNGGEAQETQYF.

The CDR3 DNA is TGTGCCAGCTCACCTCCGGGAACTTACAAAGAGACCCAGTACTTC. Translated, it gives CASSPPGTYKETQYF. The gene calls are TRBV18 and TRBJ2-5; D may be TRBD2 (5 bases). The V end was cut by 3 bases, the J end by 3 bases, with 14 bases between. The length of the CDR3 is 15 residues. CDR1 is KGHSH, CDR2 LQKENI, per germline.

This clone occurred a few times. The CDR3 sequence is CASSLGDRAYEQYF. The CDR3 nucleotides read TGTGCCAGCAGCTTGGGGGACAGGGCATACGAGCAGTACTTC. The chain employs TRBV5-6 and TRBJ2-7, with 9 bases fitting TRBD1. Losses at the gene ends were 0 bases for V and 4 bases for J; bases not matched to a gene: 2. CDR1 is SGHDT, CDR2 YYEEEE, per germline. CDR3 length equals 14 residues.

The J gene is TRBJ1-1, the V gene TRBV19, with D uncertain. This CDR3 has 14 amino acids. Germline CDR1 and CDR2: LNHDA and SQIVND (reference sequence). Trimming pared 1 base from V and 4 bases from J, leaving 10 bases between. The CDR3 nucleotides are TGTGCCAGTAGTATAGTAGCAGCGAGCACTGAAGCTTTCTTT. Encoded protein: CASSIVAASTEAFF.